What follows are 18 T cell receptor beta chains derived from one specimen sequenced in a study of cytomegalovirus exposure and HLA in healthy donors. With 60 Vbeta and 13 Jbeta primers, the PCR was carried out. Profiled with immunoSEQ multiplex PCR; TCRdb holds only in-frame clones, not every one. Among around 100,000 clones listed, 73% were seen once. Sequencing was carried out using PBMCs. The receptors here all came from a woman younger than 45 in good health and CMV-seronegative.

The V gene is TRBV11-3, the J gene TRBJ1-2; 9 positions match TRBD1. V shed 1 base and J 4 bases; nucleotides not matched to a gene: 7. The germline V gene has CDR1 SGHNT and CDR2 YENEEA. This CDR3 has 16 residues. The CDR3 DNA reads TGTGCCAGCAGCTTAGTCTGGGACAGGGAGGCCTATGGCTACACCTTC. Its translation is CASSLVWDREAYGYTF.

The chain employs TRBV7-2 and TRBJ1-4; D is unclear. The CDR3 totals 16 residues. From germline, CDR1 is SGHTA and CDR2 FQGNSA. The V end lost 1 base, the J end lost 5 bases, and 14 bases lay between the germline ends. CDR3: CASSLGGGRANEKLFF. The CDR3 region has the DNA TGTGCCAGCAGCTTAGGCGGAGGACGGGCGAATGAAAAACTGTTTTTT.

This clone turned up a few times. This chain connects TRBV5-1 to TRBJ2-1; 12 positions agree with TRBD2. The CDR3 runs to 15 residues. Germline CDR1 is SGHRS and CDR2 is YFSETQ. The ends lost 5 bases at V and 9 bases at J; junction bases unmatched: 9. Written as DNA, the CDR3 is TGCGCCAGCAGGTTCAGTCGGACTAGCGGGACTGAGCAGTTCTTC. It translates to CASRFSRTSGTEQFF. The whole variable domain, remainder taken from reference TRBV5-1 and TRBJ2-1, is KAGVTQTPRYLIKTRGQQVTLSCSPISGHRSVSWYQQTPGQGLQFLFEYFSETQRNKGNFPGRFSGRQFSNSRSEMNVSTLELGDSALYLCASRFSRTSGTEQFFGPGTRLTVL.

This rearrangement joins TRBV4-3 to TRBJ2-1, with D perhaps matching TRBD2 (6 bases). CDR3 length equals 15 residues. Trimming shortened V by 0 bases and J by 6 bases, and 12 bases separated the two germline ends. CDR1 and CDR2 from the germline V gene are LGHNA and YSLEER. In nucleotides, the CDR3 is TGCGCCAGCAGCCAAGATCGGGGGTGGGGCAATGAGCAGTTCTTC. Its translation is CASSQDRGWGNEQFF.

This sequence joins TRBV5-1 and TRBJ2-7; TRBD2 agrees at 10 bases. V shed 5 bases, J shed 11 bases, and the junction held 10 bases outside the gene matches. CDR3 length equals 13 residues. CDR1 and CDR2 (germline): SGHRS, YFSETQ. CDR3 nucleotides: TGCGCCAGCAGAAGGACTAGCGGAGCACGGGAGTACTTC. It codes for CASRRTSGAREYF.

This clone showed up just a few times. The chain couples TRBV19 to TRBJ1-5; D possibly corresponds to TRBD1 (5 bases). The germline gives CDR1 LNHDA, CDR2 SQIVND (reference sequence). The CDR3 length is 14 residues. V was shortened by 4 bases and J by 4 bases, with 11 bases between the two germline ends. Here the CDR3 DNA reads TGTGCCAGTAGTAAGCGGGGGGGTAATCAGCCCCAGCATTTT. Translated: CASSKRGGNQPQHF.

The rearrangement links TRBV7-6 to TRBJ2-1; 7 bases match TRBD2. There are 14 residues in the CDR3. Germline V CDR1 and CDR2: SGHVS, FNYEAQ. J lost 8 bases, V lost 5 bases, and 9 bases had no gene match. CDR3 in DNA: TGTGCCAGCAGCCTTCCCTATCGGGGGGATGAGCAGTTCTTC. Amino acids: CASSLPYRGDEQFF.

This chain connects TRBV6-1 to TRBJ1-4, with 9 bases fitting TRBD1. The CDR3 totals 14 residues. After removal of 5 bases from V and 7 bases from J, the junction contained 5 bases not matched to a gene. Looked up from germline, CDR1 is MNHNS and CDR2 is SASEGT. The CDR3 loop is CASSPGTGIEKLFF. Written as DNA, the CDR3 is TGTGCCAGCAGTCCCGGGACAGGGATTGAAAAACTGTTTTTT.

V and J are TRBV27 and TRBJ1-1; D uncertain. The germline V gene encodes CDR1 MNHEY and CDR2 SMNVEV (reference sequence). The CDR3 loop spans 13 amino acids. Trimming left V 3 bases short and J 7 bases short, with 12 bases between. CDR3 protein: CASSFHFRSEAFF. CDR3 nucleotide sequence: TGTGCCAGCAGTTTCCATTTTCGCAGTGAAGCTTTCTTT.

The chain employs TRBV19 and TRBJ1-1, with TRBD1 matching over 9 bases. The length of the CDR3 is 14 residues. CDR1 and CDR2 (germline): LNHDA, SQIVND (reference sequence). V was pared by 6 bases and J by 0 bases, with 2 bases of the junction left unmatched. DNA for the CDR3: TGTGCCAGTAGCTGGGACAGGGTGAACACTGAAGCTTTCTTT. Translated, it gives CASSWDRVNTEAFF. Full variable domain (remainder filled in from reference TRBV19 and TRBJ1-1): DGGITQSPKYLFRKEGQNVTLSCEQNLNHDAMYWYRQDPGQGLRLIYYSQIVNDFQKGDIAEGYSVSREKKESFPLTVTSAQKNPTAFYLCASSWDRVNTEAFFGQGTRLTVV.

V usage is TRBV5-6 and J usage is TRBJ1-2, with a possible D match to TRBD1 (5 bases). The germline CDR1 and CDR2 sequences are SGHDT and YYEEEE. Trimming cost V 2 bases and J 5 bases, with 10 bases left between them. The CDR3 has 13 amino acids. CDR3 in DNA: TGTGCCAGCAGCTTTGGAGGGGCGTATGGCTACACCTTC. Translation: CASSFGGAYGYTF.

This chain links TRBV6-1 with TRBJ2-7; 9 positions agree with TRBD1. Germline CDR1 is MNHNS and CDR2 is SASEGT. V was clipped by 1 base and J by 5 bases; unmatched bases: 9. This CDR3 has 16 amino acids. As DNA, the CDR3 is TGTGCCAGCAGTGAAGTGGGACAGGGTCTTATCGACGAGCAGTACTTC. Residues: CASSEVGQGLIDEQYF.

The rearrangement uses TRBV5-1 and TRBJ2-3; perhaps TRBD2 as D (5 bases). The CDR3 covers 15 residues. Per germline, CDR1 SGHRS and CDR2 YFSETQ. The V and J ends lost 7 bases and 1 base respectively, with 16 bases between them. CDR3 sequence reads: CASFYGNLGTDTQYF. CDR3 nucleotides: TGCGCCAGCTTTTACGGGAACCTCGGCACAGATACGCAGTATTTT.

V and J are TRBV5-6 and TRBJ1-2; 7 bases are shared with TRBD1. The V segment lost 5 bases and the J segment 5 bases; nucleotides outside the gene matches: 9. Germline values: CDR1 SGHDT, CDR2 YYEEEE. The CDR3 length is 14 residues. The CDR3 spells CASRRDRVPYGYTF. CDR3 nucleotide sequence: TGTGCCAGCAGAAGAGACAGGGTACCTTATGGCTACACCTTC.

CDR3 DNA: TGTGCTAGTGGTTTGGGGCTGCGTGGAGGGGGCGTAACAGACTACGAGCAGTACTTC. Translated, it gives CASGLGLRGGGVTDYEQYF. The V gene is TRBV12-5, the J gene TRBJ2-5; tentative D call: TRBD1 (7 bases). Judging by the DNA end, TRBJ2-7 fits better; the J call may be wrong. The CDR3 is 19 amino acids. Germline assignment: CDR1 LGHNT and CDR2 FRNRAP.

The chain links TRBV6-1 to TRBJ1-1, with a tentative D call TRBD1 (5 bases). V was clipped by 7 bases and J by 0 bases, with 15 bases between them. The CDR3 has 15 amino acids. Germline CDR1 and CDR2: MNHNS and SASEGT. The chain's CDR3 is CASTTPTAMNTEAFF. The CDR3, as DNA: TGTGCCAGCACGACTCCGACAGCCATGAACACTGAAGCTTTCTTT.

CDR3 nucleotides: TGTGCCAGCAGCTCAAGCGGCGGGGGGAATCAGCCCCAGCATTTT. It is translated as CASSSSGGGNQPQHF. The gene calls are TRBV7-9 and TRBJ1-5; D is possibly TRBD1 (5 bases). This CDR3 contains 15 residues. CDR1 is SEHNR, CDR2 FQNEAQ, per germline (reference sequence). V lost 4 bases and J lost 4, with 14 bases in between.

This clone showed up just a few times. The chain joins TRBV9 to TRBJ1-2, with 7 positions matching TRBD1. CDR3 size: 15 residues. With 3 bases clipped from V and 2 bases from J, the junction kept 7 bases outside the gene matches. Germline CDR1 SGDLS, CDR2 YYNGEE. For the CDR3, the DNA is TGTGCCAGCAGCGAGGGACAGAGCTCGAACTATGGCTACACCTTC. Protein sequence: CASSEGQSSNYGYTF. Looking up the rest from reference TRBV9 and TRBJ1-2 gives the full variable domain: DSGVTQTPKHLITATGQRVTLRCSPRSGDLSVYWYQQSLDQGLQFLIQYYNGEERAKGNILERFSAQQFPDLHSELNLSSLELGDSALYFCASSEGQSSNYGYTFGSGTRLTVV.